This entry lists 31 T cell receptor beta chains sequenced from one sample in a study of control samples from healthy donors and cancer patients. TCRdb's copy holds only in-frame clones and misses some; the assay was immunoSEQ multiplex PCR. Among more than 95,000 clones listed, over 85% were seen once. Material: blood. The receptor set was obtained from a man in his late teens or twenties in good health.

The gene calls are TRBV2 and TRBJ2-1, with D possibly being TRBD1 (7 bases). The CDR3 consists of 13 residues. V was cut by 5 bases and J by 8 bases, with 13 bases left in between. CDR1 is SNHLY, CDR2 FYNNEI, per germline. As DNA, the CDR3 is TGTGCCAGCAGTAGGACAGGAGGGGATGAGCAGTTCTTC. As protein: CASSRTGGDEQFF.

This chain links TRBV6-6 with TRBJ1-6; no clear D. The V gene lost 0 bases and the J gene lost 4 bases, with 7 bases spanning the gap. Germline V gene sequence: CDR1 MNHNY, CDR2 SVGAGI (reference sequence). This CDR3 spans 15 amino acids. The CDR3 loop reads CASSYSMGYNSPLHF. DNA for the CDR3: TGTGCCAGCAGTTACTCGATGGGTTATAATTCACCCCTCCACTTT.

The chain employs TRBV7-9 and TRBJ1-6, with 8 bases fitting TRBD1. The V gene's germline CDR1 is SEHNR and CDR2 FQNEAQ (reference sequence). The V and J ends lost 1 base and 10 bases, in that order; junction bases with no gene match: 9. The CDR3 has 16 residues. The CDR3 reads CASSLDFGTGWSPLHF. In DNA form, the CDR3 reads TGTGCCAGCAGCTTAGATTTCGGGACAGGTTGGTCACCCCTCCACTTT.

The gene calls are TRBV29-1 and TRBJ1-1, with a weak D call TRBD1 (5 bases). Germline V lookup: CDR1 SQVTM, CDR2 ANQGSEA. The V end lost 6 bases, the J end lost 5 bases, and 19 bases lay between the germline ends. The CDR3 is 14 amino acids. The CDR3 DNA sequence: TGCAGCGTCGCTGACAGCCGGTGGGGTACTGAAGCTTTCTTT. This codes for CSVADSRWGTEAFF.

The rearrangement links TRBV12-3 or TRBV12-4 to TRBJ1-1; TRBD1 agrees at 7 bases. The CDR3 has 13 amino acids. V was pared by 5 bases and J by 1 base, with 1 base of the junction left unmatched. The CDR3 DNA reads TGTGCCAGCAGTAGGACAGGGAACACTGAAGCTTTCTTT. As protein: CASSRTGNTEAFF.

The rearrangement joins TRBV30 to TRBJ1-4, with D tentatively TRBD1 (6 bases). This CDR3 region has 14 residues. V shed 3 bases and J shed 7 bases, with 15 bases lying between them. Germline V CDR1 and CDR2: GTSNPN, SVGIG (reference sequence). This CDR3 reads CAWSWTVMSEKLFF. CDR3 nucleotides: TGTGCCTGGAGCTGGACAGTTATGAGTGAAAAACTGTTTTTT.

CDR3 sequence (DNA): TGTGCCAGTAGTATTGGGGGCGAGCAGTACTTC. As protein: CASSIGGEQYF. This chain connects TRBV19 to TRBJ2-7, with D tentatively TRBD1 or TRBD2 (5 bases each). The V end lost 3 bases, the J end lost 6 bases, and 6 bases lay between the germline ends. Germline lookup yields CDR1 LNHDA and CDR2 SQIVND (reference sequence). The CDR3 is made up of 11 amino acids.

V and J are TRBV6-2 or TRBV6-3 and TRBJ2-7; 11 bases are a match to TRBD2. J gave up 3 bases and V 5 bases, and 9 bases lay outside the gene matches. Per germline, CDR1 MNHEY and CDR2 SVGEGT. This CDR3 has 16 amino acids. DNA of the CDR3: TGTGCCAGCAGTCGGATTGGGACTAGCGGCCACTACGAGCAGTACTTC. Translation gives CASSRIGTSGHYEQYF.

The rearrangement joins TRBV12-3 or TRBV12-4 to TRBJ1-1, with D hard to call. The CDR3 runs 11 residues. V lost 6 bases and J lost 8, with 10 bases in between. In DNA, the CDR3 is TGTGCCAGCAGCCGGACTGCCGAAGCTTTCTTT. Translating it yields CASSRTAEAFF.

The V and J genes are TRBV5-1 and TRBJ1-1, with D possibly matching TRBD1 (6 bases). This CDR3 is 17 amino acids long. The germline V gene encodes CDR1 SGHRS and CDR2 YFSETQ. V was clipped by 0 bases and J by 5 bases, with 20 bases between them. The CDR3: CASSLGGQGPIGTEAFF. CDR3 nucleotides: TGCGCCAGCAGCTTGGGGGGCCAGGGGCCCATCGGGACTGAAGCTTTCTTT.

The V and J genes are TRBV20-1 and TRBJ1-1, with 8 positions matching TRBD1. Germline CDR1 reads DFQATT; CDR2 reads SNEGSKA (reference sequence). This CDR3 contains 17 residues. V was pared by 3 bases and J by 4 bases, with 16 bases of the junction left unmatched. This chain's CDR3 is CSASPPAQGAFGTEAFF. The CDR3, as DNA: TGCAGTGCTAGTCCTCCGGCTCAGGGGGCCTTCGGCACTGAAGCTTTCTTT.

The V and J genes are TRBV10-3 and TRBJ1-4; TRBD1 might be the D (6 bases). Germline loops: CDR1 ENHRY, CDR2 SYGVKD. V was clipped by 5 bases and J by 2 bases, with 15 bases between them. This CDR3 is 16 amino acids long. This chain's CDR3 is CAISRQEFATNEKLFF. CDR3 bases: TGTGCCATCAGTAGACAGGAATTTGCGACTAATGAAAAACTGTTTTTT.

V and J are TRBV10-1 and TRBJ2-2, with TRBD2 matching over 16 bases. This CDR3 is built from 18 residues. V gave up 6 bases and J gave up 0 bases; unmatched junction bases: 4. Germline loops: CDR1 WNHNN, CDR2 SYGVQD (reference sequence). The DNA of the CDR3 is TGCGCCAGCAGCGTGGGACTAGCGGGGGGGGCGAACACCGGGGAGCTGTTTTTT. It is translated as CASSVGLAGGANTGELFF.

The rearrangement joins TRBV4-1 to TRBJ2-5, with a tentative D call TRBD1 (5 bases). CDR3 length: 13 amino acids. The germline V gene has CDR1 MGHRA and CDR2 YSYEKL. Trimming cost V 0 bases and J 11 bases, with 13 bases left between them. The CDR3 nucleotides are TGCGCCAGCAGCCAAGATCCTTGGCAGGGACAGTACTTC. It encodes CASSQDPWQGQYF.

The chain has TRBV28 and TRBJ1-4; the D gene is possibly TRBD1 (6 bases). CDR1 and CDR2 from the germline V gene are MDHEN and SYDVKM. This CDR3 is built from 15 residues. Trimming left V 3 bases short and J 7 bases short, with 15 bases between. This CDR3 is CASSLGAPPIEKLFF. CDR3 DNA sequence: TGTGCCAGCAGTTTGGGGGCCCCCCCCATTGAAAAACTGTTTTTT.

The genes are TRBV5-1 and TRBJ1-1, with D uncertain. V was pared by 3 bases and J by 0 bases, with 9 bases between. CDR1 SGHRS and CDR2 YFSETQ come from the germline V gene. The CDR3 extends over 14 amino acids. The CDR3 here is CASSSERVNTEAFF. CDR3 DNA: TGCGCCAGCAGCTCGGAACGGGTGAACACTGAAGCTTTCTTT.

The rearrangement uses TRBV6-5 and TRBJ2-2; no reliable D call. V shed 6 bases and J shed 1 base, with 12 bases lying between them. The germline CDR1 and CDR2 sequences are MNHEY and SVGAGI. The CDR3 length is 15 residues. CDR3 nucleotides: TGTGCCAGCAGCACTTACGGCAAGAACACCGGGGAGCTGTTTTTT. Its protein is CASSTYGKNTGELFF.

This clone has a handful of counts. The chain combines TRBV4-3 with TRBJ1-5; D uncertain. V lost 3 bases to trimming and J lost 2 bases, with 14 bases between them. The CDR3 loop spans 16 amino acids. Germline V gives CDR1 LGHNA, CDR2 YSLEER. CDR3 sequence: CASSQIRGMGNQPQHF. In nucleotides, the CDR3 is TGCGCCAGCAGCCAGATTCGGGGAATGGGCAATCAGCCCCAGCATTTT.

The count of this clone is one. This chain connects TRBV2 to TRBJ2-1, with no clear D. Germline V gene data show CDR1 as SNHLY and CDR2 as FYNNEI. This CDR3 spans 14 amino acids. Trimming removed 4 bases at V and 0 bases at J, with 7 bases between. CDR3 residues: CASSGYSSYNEQFF. For the CDR3, the DNA is TGTGCCAGCAGTGGTTACAGCTCCTACAATGAGCAGTTCTTC.

V is TRBV5-8 and J is TRBJ1-1; D might be TRBD1 (6 bases). The germline gives CDR1 SGHTS, CDR2 YDEGEE. The V end was cut by 0 bases, the J end by 0 bases, with 15 bases between. The CDR3 has 17 amino acids. This CDR3 is CASSLGQAGSVNTEAFF. CDR3 nucleotides: TGTGCCAGCAGCTTGGGACAGGCCGGGAGTGTGAACACTGAAGCTTTCTTT.

The CDR3 loop is CAWVGFAEAFF. The CDR3 region has the DNA TGTGCCTGGGTCGGGTTCGCTGAAGCTTTCTTT. The gene calls are TRBV30 and TRBJ1-1; D is unclear. This CDR3 is 11 amino acids long. Germline-derived CDR1 and CDR2 are GTSNPN and SVGIG (reference sequence). V gave up 5 bases and J gave up 6 bases, with 10 bases separating them.

The J gene is TRBJ2-5, the V gene TRBV6-5; D may be TRBD2 (6 bases). This CDR3 has 15 amino acids. Germline CDR1 reads MNHEY; CDR2 reads SVGAGI. V shed 7 bases and J shed 5 bases, with 20 bases lying between them. In DNA form, the CDR3 reads TGTGCCAGCAAAGGAGGCGGGAAGACATGGGAGACCCAGTACTTC. Protein product: CASKGGGKTWETQYF.

This chain joins TRBV6-5 and TRBJ2-5, with a weak D call TRBD1 (6 bases). With 6 bases removed from V and 1 base from J, the gap between germline ends came to 15 bases. The CDR3 sequence is 15 residues long. Germline loops: CDR1 MNHEY, CDR2 SVGAGI. CDR3 coding DNA: TGTGCCAGCAGGACCCCGGGCAGGGGCCAAGAGACCCAGTACTTC. Amino acid sequence: CASRTPGRGQETQYF.

This chain links TRBV3-1 (or the pseudogene TRBV3-2) with TRBJ2-2, with D unresolved. This CDR3 region has 15 residues. CDR1 is LGHDT and CDR2 is YNNKEL in the germline V gene (reference sequence). The V end lost 4 bases, the J end lost 6 bases, and 15 bases lay between the germline ends. Here the CDR3 reads CASSRAALGAGELFF. The DNA for the CDR3 is TGTGCCAGCAGCCGCGCGGCCCTTGGCGCCGGGGAGCTGTTTTTT.

CDR3 DNA: TGCGCCAGCAGCTGGGGGGACAAGACCCAAGAGACCCAGTACTTC. It specifies CASSWGDKTQETQYF. The genes are TRBV5-1 and TRBJ2-5; D is tentatively TRBD1 or TRBD2 (6 bases each). The CDR3 sequence is 15 residues long. V gave up 3 bases and J gave up 1 base, with 13 bases separating them. CDR1 is SGHRS, CDR2 YFSETQ, per germline.

In nucleotides, the CDR3 is TGCGCCAGCAGCTTAGGACAGGGGGAGGGCTACACCTTC. Translation: CASSLGQGEGYTF. The chain is built from TRBV5-1 and TRBJ1-2; TRBD1 aligns across 10 bases. J gave up 8 bases and V 2 bases, and 3 bases lay outside the gene matches. Looked up from germline, CDR1 is SGHRS and CDR2 is YFSETQ. This CDR3 is 13 amino acids long. The variable domain in full, completed from reference TRBV5-1 and TRBJ1-2, reads KAGVTQTPRYLIKTRGQQVTLSCSPISGHRSVSWYQQTPGQGLQFLFEYFSETQRNKGNFPGRFSGRQFSNSRSEMNVSTLELGDSALYLCASSLGQGEGYTFGSGTRLTVV.

This chain joins TRBV16 and TRBJ1-6; D is unresolved. V lost 1 base and J 8 bases, leaving 9 bases between the germline ends. The germline V gene has CDR1 KGHSY and CDR2 FQNENV. The CDR3 has 14 residues. The CDR3 region is CASSQLWRDSPLHF. The CDR3 DNA reads as TGTGCCAGCAGCCAATTATGGAGGGATTCACCCCTCCACTTT.

This chain connects TRBV7-2 to TRBJ1-2; TRBD1 matches at 8 bases. J gave up 4 bases and V 5 bases, and 6 bases lay outside the gene matches. The CDR3 sequence is 14 residues long. Germline lookup yields CDR1 SGHTA and CDR2 FQGNSA. DNA for the CDR3: TGTGCCAGCAGCGAAGGACAGGGCGGCTATGGCTACACCTTC. It yields the protein CASSEGQGGYGYTF.

The rearrangement joins TRBV18 to TRBJ1-5; D not certain. This CDR3 has 14 amino acids. Trimming took 3 bases from V and 6 from J, leaving 12 bases between them. The germline V gene has CDR1 KGHSH and CDR2 LQKENI. The CDR3 nucleotides read TGTGCCAGCTCACCGGCTATAGGGCTTCAGCCCCAGCATTTT. Protein sequence: CASSPAIGLQPQHF.

The genes are TRBV6-5 and TRBJ1-2, with 7 bases matching TRBD1. J lost 8 bases, V lost 7 bases, and 10 bases had no gene match. The CDR3 length is 13 residues. Germline lookup yields CDR1 MNHEY and CDR2 SVGAGI. The CDR3, as DNA: TGTGCCAGCATTATACAGGGGCAGATCGGCTACACCTTC. Its protein product is CASIIQGQIGYTF.

The chain couples TRBV30 to TRBJ1-1; D gene ambiguous. The CDR3 runs to 12 residues. V lost 1 base and J lost 0, with 3 bases in between. In germline, CDR1 is GTSNPN, CDR2 SVGIG (reference sequence). The CDR3 region has the DNA TGTGCCTGGAGTGCATTGAACACTGAAGCTTTCTTT. Protein: CAWSALNTEAFF.